This TCR beta chain was identified in a study of beta chain features in type 1 diabetes. Across the study: Healthy donors and patients had similar age, gender and cell yields.

Germline V gene data show CDR1 as MNHEY and CDR2 as SVGAGI. Unmatched junction bases numbered 8, after V lost 5 bases and J lost 9 bases. The CDR3 runs to 14 residues. Sequenced material consisted of expressed TCRB transcripts (all of the isolated RNA was reverse transcribed). The assay was immunoSEQ multiplex PCR, and TCRdb's table has in-frame clones only and misses some. The sample contains 330,000 or so clones, approximately 14% of which appear only once. This receptor was identified in a man aged 30-40 years in good health. The sample was central memory CD4+ T cells from blood. The rearrangement uses TRBV6-5 and TRBJ2-1; 9 positions agree with TRBD2. Written as DNA, the CDR3 is TGTGCCAGCAGTACCCTAGCGGGATTGGGTGAGCAGTTCTTC. It translates to CASSTLAGLGEQFF.